The 27 T cell receptor beta chains below come from one sample, sequenced in a study of cytomegalovirus exposure and HLA in healthy donors. PCR employed 60 Vbeta and 13 Jbeta primers. Using immunoSEQ multiplex PCR, the repertoire was profiled, and TCRdb retains in-frame clones only, with some absent. The sample records under 200,000 clones, more than 60% being singletons. Sequencing input: PBMCs. These receptors were obtained from a woman aged 40-49 years in good health and CMV-seropositive.

This chain links TRBV30 with TRBJ2-7, with TRBD1 matching 9 bases. The CDR3 covers 14 residues. Losses at the gene ends were 5 bases for V and 7 bases for J; bases not matched to a gene: 12. In germline, CDR1 is GTSNPN, CDR2 SVGIG (reference sequence). The CDR3, as DNA: TGTGCCTGGGGGGGGTTACAGGGGGCGCAGGAGCAGTACTTC. As protein: CAWGGLQGAQEQYF. Full variable domain (missing parts from reference TRBV30 and TRBJ2-7): SQTIHQWPATLVQPVGSPLSLECTVEGTSNPNLYWYRQAAGRGLQLLFYSVGIGQISSEVPQNLSASRPQDRQFILSSKKLLLSDSGFYLCAWGGLQGAQEQYFGPGTRLTVT.

The chain joins TRBV4-1 to TRBJ2-7; D is unresolved. The CDR3 is 15 residues long. Germline-derived CDR1 and CDR2 are MGHRA and YSYEKL. V lost 1 base and J 0 bases, leaving 10 bases between the germline ends. CDR3 loop: CASSQVDALSYEQYF. CDR3 DNA sequence: TGCGCCAGCAGCCAAGTTGATGCGCTCTCCTACGAGCAGTACTTC.

In DNA form, the CDR3 reads TGTGCCAGCAGCCTGCTGACAGAGAGCTCCTACAATGAGCAGTTCTTC. Translating gives CASSLLTESSYNEQFF. V is TRBV6-6 and J is TRBJ2-1, with D tentatively TRBD1 (5 bases). Germline V gene data show CDR1 as MNHNY and CDR2 as SVGAGI (reference sequence). Deletions cut 6 bases from V and 0 bases from J, with 15 bases between. The length of the CDR3 is 16 residues.

The V call is TRBV6-1, the J call TRBJ2-7, with D possibly matching TRBD1 (6 bases). Germline CDR1 and CDR2: MNHNS and SASEGT. CDR3 length: 15 amino acids. Trimming cost V 6 bases and J 7 bases, with 22 bases left between them. CDR3: CASRGAGTPPREQYF. In DNA, the CDR3 is TGTGCCAGCAGGGGGGCCGGGACACCGCCTCGAGAGCAGTACTTC.

V and J are TRBV7-9 and TRBJ1-1; D perhaps matches TRBD1 (5 bases). Per the germline V gene, CDR1 is SEHNR and CDR2 is FQNEAQ (reference sequence). V lost 4 bases and J lost 0, with 9 bases in between. The CDR3 length is 14 residues. CDR3 residues: CASSSHRLNTEAFF. CDR3 nucleotide sequence: TGTGCCAGCAGCTCACACAGGTTGAACACTGAAGCTTTCTTT.

This clone appeared a few times. The V and J genes are TRBV6-5 and TRBJ1-3; D is unresolved. Germline V gene sequence: CDR1 MNHEY, CDR2 SVGAGI. Between the trimmed V and J ends, which lost 5 bases and 0 bases, there was a span of 8 bases. The CDR3 loop spans 14 amino acids. CDR3 residues: CASSTVFSGNTIYF. The DNA for the CDR3 is TGTGCCAGCAGTACAGTCTTCTCTGGAAACACCATATATTTT.

This clone has only one observation. The gene calls are TRBV19 and TRBJ2-2; perhaps TRBD1 as D (5 bases). The CDR3 loop spans 15 amino acids. Trimming removed 5 bases at V and 3 bases at J, with 13 bases between. Per germline, CDR1 LNHDA and CDR2 SQIVND (reference sequence). As DNA, the CDR3 is TGTGCCAGTAGTTTTGAGGACAAGGACACCGGGGAGCTGTTTTTT. Protein: CASSFEDKDTGELFF.

This chain joins TRBV19 and TRBJ2-7; 8 bases fit TRBD2. From germline, CDR1 is LNHDA and CDR2 SQIVND (reference sequence). V shed 4 bases and J 3 bases; nucleotides not matched to a gene: 8. The CDR3 runs 15 residues. CDR3 coding DNA: TGTGCCAGTAGTACCACGGGACTAGTTGGCTACGAGCAGTACTTC. Residues: CASSTTGLVGYEQYF.

The chain has TRBV29-1 and TRBJ2-4, with 10 bases fitting TRBD2. This CDR3 is 14 amino acids long. Germline V CDR1 and CDR2: SQVTM, ANQGSEA. Trimming removed 6 bases from V and 12 bases from J; junction bases left unmatched: 14. The DNA of the CDR3 is TGCAGCGTGGCGGCGAGCGGGGGGGACTACAGTCAGTACTTC. Its translation is CSVAASGGDYSQYF.

This clone was seen more than once but under ten times. The chain has TRBV7-2 and TRBJ1-4; no reliable D call. The CDR3 spans 15 residues. Germline lookup yields CDR1 SGHTA and CDR2 FQGNSA. Trimming took 5 bases from V and 8 from J, leaving 18 bases between them. The CDR3 region is CASSPSGKPGEKLFF. The CDR3 DNA reads as TGTGCCAGCAGCCCATCCGGGAAACCTGGGGAAAAACTGTTTTTT. Variable domain in full (rest from reference TRBV7-2 and TRBJ1-4): GAGVSQSPSNKVTEKGKDVELRCDPISGHTALYWYRQSLGQGLEFLIYFQGNSAPDKSGLPSDRFSAERTGGSVSTLTIQRTQQEDSAVYLCASSPSGKPGEKLFFGSGTQLSVL.

This clone was picked up a small number of times. The J gene is TRBJ2-7, the V gene TRBV15; the D gene is possibly TRBD2 (6 bases). This CDR3 is 16 amino acids long. The germline V gene has CDR1 LNHNV and CDR2 YYDKDF (reference sequence). The V and J ends lost 0 bases and 0 bases respectively, with 12 bases between them. CDR3 bases: TGTGCCACCAGCAGAGATGAGTTCGGGAGCTCCTACGAGCAGTACTTC. It translates to CATSRDEFGSSYEQYF.

This chain connects TRBV19 to TRBJ1-1; 8 nucleotides match TRBD1. V lost 4 bases, J lost 4 bases, and 5 bases stayed unmatched. The CDR3 consists of 14 residues. Germline CDR1 and CDR2: LNHDA and SQIVND (reference sequence). CDR3 coding DNA: TGTGCCAGTAGTAGGGAGACAGGGGCCACTGAAGCTTTCTTT. This encodes CASSRETGATEAFF.

The rearrangement joins TRBV28 to TRBJ2-1, with D perhaps TRBD1 (5 bases). V was clipped by 3 bases and J by 4 bases, with 13 bases between them. The length of the CDR3 is 15 residues. Germline values: CDR1 MDHEN, CDR2 SYDVKM. Here the CDR3 DNA reads TGTGCCAGCAGTTTGGGCAGGGATTTTTACAATGAGCAGTTCTTC. Amino acid sequence: CASSLGRDFYNEQFF.

This clone was observed a few times. Sequence at one end of the junction differs from germline and may be a read error. This chain connects TRBV27 to TRBJ2-4; TRBD2 matches 11 bases. CDR1 MNHEY and CDR2 SMNVEV come from the germline V gene (reference sequence). This CDR3 is built from 19 residues. For the CDR3, the DNA is TGTGCCAGCAGCTCCGACCGACTAGCGGGAAACCTAGCCAAAAACAGTCAGTACTTC. It yields the protein CASSSDRLAGNLAKNSQYF.

This sequence joins TRBV1 and TRBJ1-2; the table's TRBD1 call for D was not verified on the DNA. TRBV1 is given as a pseudogene. This CDR3 has 16 amino acids. CDR3: CTSSQDDDSTTRGYTF. CDR3 DNA sequence: TGCACCAGCAGCCAAGACGATGACAGCACCACAAGGGGCTACACCTTC.

The chain combines TRBV5-5 with TRBJ2-7; D is perhaps TRBD2 (5 bases). The CDR3 is made up of 13 amino acids. In germline, CDR1 is SGHKS, CDR2 YYEKEE (reference sequence). Trimming removed 4 bases from V and 4 bases from J, with 12 bases in between. The CDR3, as DNA: TGTGCCAGCAGCGGCACGGGAAGTTACGAGCAGTACTTC. Translation gives CASSGTGSYEQYF.

This chain joins TRBV19 and TRBJ2-7; D is possibly TRBD1 (5 bases). The CDR3 consists of 12 residues. Trimming cost V 7 bases and J 2 bases, with 9 bases left between them. The germline V gene encodes CDR1 LNHDA and CDR2 SQIVND (reference sequence). The CDR3 is CASMSGTYEQYF. CDR3 nucleotides: TGTGCCAGTATGTCAGGGACCTACGAGCAGTACTTC.

The V gene is TRBV19, the J gene TRBJ1-1; TRBD1 might be the D (6 bases). Germline assignment: CDR1 LNHDA and CDR2 SQIVND (reference sequence). This CDR3 is built from 16 residues. The ends were cut back, 3 bases at V and 1 base at J, with 15 bases in the middle. The CDR3 sequence: CASSIRQGRRNTEAFF. The CDR3, as DNA: TGTGCCAGTAGTATTCGGCAGGGGCGGAGGAACACTGAAGCTTTCTTT.

The genes are TRBV28 and TRBJ2-6, with 10 bases matching TRBD1. This CDR3 comprises 16 residues. CDR1 is MDHEN and CDR2 is SYDVKM in the germline V gene. V lost 8 bases, J lost 2 bases, and 6 bases stayed unmatched. CDR3 protein: CASPRDRGAGANVLTF. CDR3 sequence (DNA): TGTGCCAGCCCGCGGGACAGGGGAGCTGGGGCCAACGTCCTGACTTTC. Together with reference TRBV28 and TRBJ2-6, the CDR3 gives the full variable domain: DVKVTQSSRYLVKRTGEKVFLECVQDMDHENMFWYRQDPGLGLRLIYFSYDVKMKEKGDIPEGYSVSREKKERFSLILESASTNQTSMYLCASPRDRGAGANVLTFGAGSRLTVL.

The chain employs TRBV15 and TRBJ1-6; D gene uncertain. CDR3 length equals 14 residues. Germline V gene sequence: CDR1 LNHNV, CDR2 YYDKDF (reference sequence). The germline V and J ends were trimmed by 5 bases and 5 bases, with 10 bases remaining between them. In nucleotides, the CDR3 is TGTGCCACCAGCGAGGGTTGGAATAATTCACCCCTCCACTTT. Translation: CATSEGWNNSPLHF.

The rearrangement uses TRBV6-6 and TRBJ1-1, with 7 positions matching TRBD1. This CDR3 contains 14 residues. The junction had 8 bases not matched to a gene; V was cut back by 5 bases and J by 5 bases. Germline V lookup: CDR1 MNHNY, CDR2 SVGAGI (reference sequence). The CDR3 protein is CASSIVTQGTEAFF. CDR3 sequence (DNA): TGTGCCAGCAGTATCGTAACACAGGGGACTGAAGCTTTCTTT.

This sequence joins TRBV18 and TRBJ1-1; D perhaps matches TRBD1 (6 bases). Per the germline V gene, CDR1 is KGHSH and CDR2 is LQKENI. CDR3 length: 14 amino acids. The V end was cut by 2 bases, the J end by 1 base, with 8 bases between. The CDR3 protein is CASSPSTGNTEAFF. The CDR3, as DNA: TGTGCCAGCTCACCATCGACAGGGAACACTGAAGCTTTCTTT.

The rearrangement links TRBV7-2 to TRBJ2-3; TRBD2 agrees at 7 bases. This CDR3 comprises 12 residues. The junction had 1 base not matched to a gene; V was cut back by 4 bases and J by 6 bases. Germline-derived CDR1 and CDR2 are SGHTA and FQGNSA. CDR3 DNA: TGTGCCAGCAGCTCGGGGGGTGATACGCAGTATTTT. Amino acids: CASSSGGDTQYF.

This clone was found a few times. This chain joins TRBV2 and TRBJ2-3, with 10 bases fitting TRBD2. This CDR3 is 16 amino acids long. Trimming at V came to 5 bases and at J to 1 base, leaving 6 bases not matched to a gene. Per germline, CDR1 SNHLY and CDR2 FYNNEI. In DNA form, the CDR3 reads TGTGCCAGCAGTTGGGCTCTAGCGGGGGGCACAGATACGCAGTATTTT. Its protein product is CASSWALAGGTDTQYF. Complete variable domain (other parts from reference TRBV2 and TRBJ2-3): EPEVTQTPSHQVTQMGQEVILRCVPISNHLYFYWYRQILGQKVEFLVSFYNNEISEKSEIFDDQFSVERPDGSNFTLKIRSTKLEDSAMYFCASSWALAGGTDTQYFGPGTRLTVL.

This clone was observed a few times. CDR3 DNA: TGTGCTAGTGCTGGGACAGGTTGGGAAGAGACCCAGTACTTC. This encodes CASAGTGWEETQYF. The chain joins TRBV12-5 to TRBJ2-5; TRBD1 aligns across 8 bases. The trim removed 7 bases at V and 3 bases at J, leaving 7 bases unmatched. The germline V gene encodes CDR1 LGHNT and CDR2 FRNRAP. The CDR3 has 14 amino acids.

The V gene is TRBV5-1, the J gene TRBJ2-5, with D unclear. CDR3 length: 14 residues. Germline V gives CDR1 SGHRS, CDR2 YFSETQ. The V gene lost 0 bases and the J gene lost 2 bases, with 8 bases spanning the gap. The CDR3 DNA follows: TGCGCCAGCAGCTTGGCGGCGGCTCAAGAGACCCAGTACTTC. Translation: CASSLAAAQETQYF.

The genes are TRBV7-2 and TRBJ1-1, with D unresolved. With 2 bases removed from V and 9 bases from J, the gap between germline ends came to 10 bases. The germline V gene encodes CDR1 SGHTA and CDR2 FQGNSA. CDR3 length: 12 amino acids. The CDR3 loop is CASSLNPGKAFF. The CDR3 bases are TGTGCCAGCAGCTTAAATCCGGGGAAAGCTTTCTTT.